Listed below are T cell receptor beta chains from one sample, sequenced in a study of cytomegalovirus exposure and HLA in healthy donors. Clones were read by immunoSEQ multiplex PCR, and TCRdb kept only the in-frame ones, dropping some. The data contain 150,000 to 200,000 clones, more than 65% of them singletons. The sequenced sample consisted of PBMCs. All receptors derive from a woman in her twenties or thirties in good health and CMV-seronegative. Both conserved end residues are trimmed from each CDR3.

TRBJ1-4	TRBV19	ASSTNSQGTNEKLF
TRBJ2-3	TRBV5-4	ASSLVGAGGGTQY
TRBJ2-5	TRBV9	ASSALDRGWETQY
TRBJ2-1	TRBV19	ASSTSGVNNEQF
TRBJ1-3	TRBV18	ASSRESRQDRNTIY
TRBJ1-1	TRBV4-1	ASSQQEAGWITEAF
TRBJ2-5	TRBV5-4	ASSLAGGETQY
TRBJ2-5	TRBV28	ASSKQGGWHQETQY
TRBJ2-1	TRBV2	ASSGVRSSYNEQF
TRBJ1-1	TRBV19	ASLPGGWNTEAF
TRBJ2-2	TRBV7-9	ASSLDGFTNTGELF
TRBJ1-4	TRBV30	AWSVWGGRLF
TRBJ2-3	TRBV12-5	ASGPQGTEDTQY